This T cell receptor (beta chain) was recorded in a study of cytomegalovirus exposure and HLA in healthy donors (dated by TCRdb to about 2017). Turning to the overall study: According to an earlier analysis of 587 of the donors, some 170 million T cells yielded approximately 120 million unique TCR beta sequences and 276 Gb of sequence data. Roughly 290 gigabases of sequencing data and 70 million to 100 million unique TCR sequences made up an early release that covered 640 HLA-typed donors. The genetic ancestry cluster associated with self-reported Caucasian donors included about 84% of the approximately 400 genotyped donors. The aim of the study was to test whether cataloging public T cell receptors could identify signatures of past pathogen exposure. The study profiled the T cell repertoires of some 610 subjects by immunosequencing and related them to cytomegalovirus serostatus. A separate validation cohort of approximately 120 different subjects was used in addition to the 666-subject first cohort. The study combined high-throughput TCR immunosequencing, statistical association of individual TCRs with disease status, and machine learning to predict cytomegalovirus infection status. A later analysis re-analyzed previously published TCR beta repertoires from 660 or so donors and added high-resolution HLA genotyping to study TCR occurrence patterns. In the later analysis, no new phenotypic data were used to find candidate immune exposures; instead, reliance was placed on TCR beta sequences and their occurrence across donors. An earlier analysis of 587 of the donors applied high-throughput TCR beta sequencing to assess whether each TCR beta V gene segment acted as functional or pseudogenic. Donor age, sex, ethnicity and CMV serostatus were compiled together with the repertoire data. A later genetic analysis used genome-wide SNP genotypes for about 55% of the 666 donors, treating that subset as a discovery cohort. Every discovery cohort repertoire had been produced on one sequencing platform. Both class I and class II loci were covered by HLA typing, at four-digit resolution. Typing coverage differed by locus: A, B, C, DRB1 and DQB1 were typed in about 629-640 donors, DQA1 in 500 to 550, DPA1 in roughly 590, and DPB1 in around 440. A few DR-DQ haplotypes were handled as single units for association and clustering because linkage in the cohort was strong. On average, around 230,000 unique TCR beta nucleotide sequences were sequenced per donor among some 420 genotyped donors of the cohort, with around 19% of those sequences being non-productive.

The cohort consisted of some 670 healthy bone marrow donors. At the time of sampling, every cohort member was nominally healthy, though immune exposures that went unrecorded were likely present. The donor tested CMV seropositive, placing the donor among the 250 to 350 seropositive members of the cohort. A peripheral blood sample was collected from each donor, and TCR beta sequencing was performed on peripheral blood mononuclear cells. Genomic DNA extraction from the blood cell samples was performed with the Qiagen DNeasy Blood Extraction Kit. Libraries came from the immunoSEQ multiplex PCR assay. For the multiplex PCR, a mixture combining 60 forward primers for TCR Vbeta segments and 13 reverse primers for TCR Jbeta segments was used. A multiplex PCR assay on genomic DNA amplified the CDR3 region of rearranged TCR beta genes. The amplified TCR beta libraries were sequenced on the Illumina HiSeq System as 87-base-pair reads. Concerning the study's data processing: Across the roughly 700 repertoires, a later analysis counted around 80 million unique TCR beta chains, around 11 million of which were shared by at least two donors. To remove PCR and sequencing errors, raw reads were error-corrected and collapsed into unique sequences using a nearest-neighbor algorithm that merged closely related sequences. V, D and J gene segments were assigned by aligning CDR3 sequences to IMGT reference sequences. For a sequence to be retained, a match of at least six nucleotides was required to both a V gene segment and a J gene segment. Rearrangements were called productive when the CDR3 lacked stop codons and stayed in frame with V and J; all others were non-productive. Following IMGT convention, CDR3 was defined as the stretch from the second conserved V-encoded cysteine up to the conserved J-encoded phenylalanine. The earlier analysis of 500 to 750 of the donors excluded any sequence lacking an unambiguous match to a single V gene segment. An earlier analysis of 587 of the donors classified V segments as functional when productive rearrangements were above 56.7% and as segregating when the standard deviation between donors was above 5%. A statistical classification framework was built to diagnose cytomegalovirus status from the catalog of TCR beta chain sequences. V and J gene assignment, in a later analysis, came from comparing TCR nucleotide sequences with IMGT/GENE-DB human TR gene sequences. In a later analysis, CDR3 sequences and most-parsimonious VDJ recombination scenarios were assigned using the TCRdist pipeline. In a later analysis, each TCR beta chain was defined by its CDR3 amino acid sequence together with its V-gene family, and reads lacking a unique V-gene family were excluded. A later analysis removed over 500 highly shared, low-generation-probability nucleotide sequences to deal with suspected cross-contamination and a sequencing artifact. In a later analysis, a clonal expansion index was calculated for each public chain from normalized within-repertoire ranks of inferred template counts. Generation probabilities in a later analysis came from a VDJ recombination model fitted to out-of-frame rearrangements, and those results were checked against IGoR. In a later analysis, TCR-TCR, TCR-HLA and TCR-CMV co-occurrence was scored with hypergeometric tests, and a repertoire-size bias correction was applied to TCR pairs. False discovery rates were estimated in a later analysis by permuting HLA or CMV assignments 20 times. In a later analysis, co-occurring TCRs were grouped using DBSCAN, with TCRdist sequence similarity added in when clustering inside HLA-allele-positive subsets. Repertoires with fewer than 30,000 or more than 120,000 public chains, plus five repertoires with anomalous nucleotide sharing, were excluded from co-occurrence clustering. TCRdb carries this immuneACCESS record with in-frame sequences only. Its versions omit some clonotypes, under half of them owing to an unresolved V gene in the studies checked, with the rest unexplained. That table supplies the V and J calls and clone size; D and trimming were determined from the DNA. A total of around 110,000 clones appear in this sample, around three quarters of them only once. Of the sample, roughly 4.3% is held by the ten largest clones.

Relative to germline, V is 5 bases shorter and J is 5 bases shorter, with 16 bases between their ends. Measured from the cysteine to the phenylalanine, the CDR3 is 14 residues long. This entry keeps only the CDR3 DNA: 42 bases, framed from base 1. Taken from the germline V gene (reference sequence), the CDR1 and CDR2 loops are SEHNR and FQNEAQ. The investigation overall reported the following: A further reported finding was that TCR beta sequences accurately predicted the HLA-A and HLA-B alleles for most subjects in the first cohort. Around 16 rarely observed V segments, including chromosome 9 orphons, were excluded from the earlier analysis of approximately 600 of the donors because counts were too low. Presence/absence analyses assumed roughly uniform sequencing depth across donors, an assumption that may not hold. Some IMGT-functional V segments, including TRBV6-2 and TRBV6-3, could not be distinguished by the 87-base-pair reads and were therefore excluded. In a later genetic analysis, fewer N-insertions in productive TCRs were reported among donors in an Asian-associated ancestry cluster than the roughly 700-donor mean. A later analysis found that TCR association rates varied across HLA loci, with DRB1 alleles showing the most associated TCRs and HLA-C alleles the fewest. Because some donors lacked HLA typing at each locus, the association tests relied only on the typed subset. This cohort had only TCR beta chains sequenced, and the lack of alpha or paired-chain data limited which features could be detected. A later analysis found that HLA-associated TCR beta chains were more clonally expanded and had lower generation probabilities than equally common non-associated chains. Across donors, most TCR sequences were observed very rarely, whereas some public TCRs were present in many individuals. A few of the identified cytomegalovirus-associated TCR beta chains were confirmed in vitro to be specific for cytomegalovirus antigens. In both the original and validation cohorts, the classifier was reported to diagnose cytomegalovirus status with high specificity and sensitivity. A later analysis found that most CMV-associated TCR beta chains appeared HLA-restricted, with HLA associations seemingly driven largely by CMV exposure. Assigning TCR associations to individual alleles was difficult when HLA alleles, especially DR and DQ, strongly co-occurred. According to a later analysis, parvovirus B19, influenza, CMV and Epstein-Barr virus appeared linked to several top co-occurrence clusters. A group of highly shared sequence variants was considered likely to be a technical artifact of the sequencing pipeline. V-gene and J-gene trimming of TCR beta chains was associated with a missense DCLRE1C variant in a later genetic analysis, and the association was replicated in an independent cohort. CMV serostatus was the only immune exposure information available for the cohort. The authors suggested that the approach could potentially be generalized to other disease states and immunological phenotypes. In an earlier analysis of 587 of the donors, most TCR beta V segments were observed in productive rearrangements about 87% or about 30% of the time, broadly matching IMGT annotations. Specific HLA alleles were associated with 15,000 to 20,000 TCR beta sequences at a false discovery rate of 0.05 in a later analysis. Linkage disequilibrium might explain the correlated functional status among segregating V segments, but an unknown experimental factor could not be ruled out. In the study, around 160 TCR beta chains were listed as associated with cytomegalovirus.

Worth noting for this clone: The antigen it binds to is not known. Base qualities are missing; no much larger clone stands one base away.

The sequencing input was PBMCs. This chain joins TRBV7-9 to TRBJ2-7; no D gene call is confident. The source is a man between 25 and 39 years old in good health and CMV-seropositive. The CDR3: CASSPLLPVNEQYF. In nucleotides, the sequence is TGTGCCAGCAGCCCGCTTCTACCCGTCAACGAGCAGTACTTC.